These 12 T cell receptor beta chains originate from one sample sequenced in a study of cytomegalovirus exposure and HLA in healthy donors. PCR involved 60 Vbeta and 13 Jbeta primers. The method was immunoSEQ multiplex PCR; TCRdb's version includes in-frame clones alone and lacks a portion of them. The sample consists of approximately 140,000 clones, around three quarters of them appearing once. The specimen was PBMCs. These receptors were collected from a woman between 40 and 50 years old in good health and CMV-seropositive.

This clone occurred once. The rearrangement links TRBV6-1 to TRBJ1-1, with D possibly matching TRBD1 (5 bases). The germline gives CDR1 MNHNS, CDR2 SASEGT. V gave up 3 bases and J gave up 2 bases, with 13 bases separating them. The CDR3 loop spans 15 amino acids. CDR3 amino acids: CASSDRGGYNTEAFF. CDR3 sequence (DNA): TGTGCCAGCAGTGACCGCGGGGGGTACAACACTGAAGCTTTCTTT.

The chain couples TRBV6-1 to TRBJ2-3; 9 positions match TRBD1. V trimming: 6 bases; J trimming: 2 bases; junction bases outside the gene matches: 6. The CDR3 covers 15 residues. Per germline, CDR1 MNHNS and CDR2 SASEGT. CDR3 in DNA: TGTGCCAGCAGCTCTGACAGGGGGGCCACAGATACGCAGTATTTT. Residues: CASSSDRGATDTQYF.

V and J are TRBV2 and TRBJ2-2; possible D gene TRBD1, 5 bases. The V end lost 0 bases, the J end lost 9 bases, and 8 bases lay between the germline ends. This CDR3 contains 13 residues. Germline-derived CDR1 and CDR2 are SNHLY and FYNNEI. CDR3 coding DNA: TGTGCCAGCAGTGAAGCGCAGGGCAGGGAGCTGTTTTTT. Encoded protein: CASSEAQGRELFF.

About this clone itself: At one of its ends the junction is not consistent with the germline gene, which may arise from a read error. The J gene is TRBJ1-6, the V gene TRBV6-5; D may be TRBD1 (6 bases). This CDR3 contains 15 residues. Germline CDR1 is MNHEY and CDR2 is SVGAGI. CDR3 loop: CVSSSGQGSSSPLHF. Written as DNA, the CDR3 is TGTGTCAGCAGTTCGGGGCAGGGGTCCTCTTCACCCCTCCACTTT.

This clone has a handful of counts. This rearrangement joins TRBV7-9 to TRBJ2-2; TRBD1 is a possible D gene (5 bases). Germline V gives CDR1 SEHNR, CDR2 FQNEAQ (reference sequence). The CDR3 is 13 residues long. V lost 6 bases, J lost 6 bases, and 11 bases lay in between. The CDR3 DNA is TGTGCCAGCAGACGAGACAGTTCCGGGGAGCTGTTTTTT. Translation gives CASRRDSSGELFF. Full variable domain (remainder filled in from reference TRBV7-9 and TRBJ2-2): DTGVSQNPRHKITKRGQNVTFRCDPISEHNRLYWYRQTLGQGPEFLTYFQNEAQLEKSRLLSDRFSAERPKGSFSTLEIQRTEQGDSAMYLCASRRDSSGELFFGEGSRLTVL.

The J gene is TRBJ1-2, the V gene TRBV5-1, with 11 bases matching TRBD1. The CDR3 extends over 15 amino acids. Per the germline V gene, CDR1 is SGHRS and CDR2 is YFSETQ. After removal of 2 bases from V and 6 bases from J, the junction contained 6 bases not matched to a gene. DNA for the CDR3: TGCGCCAGCAGCTTTGGGGACAGGGGGAGTGATGGCTACACCTTC. Protein sequence: CASSFGDRGSDGYTF.

This rearrangement joins TRBV5-4 to TRBJ1-1, with D possibly matching TRBD1 (6 bases). V was shortened by 2 bases and J by 6 bases, with 17 bases between the two germline ends. Germline V gives CDR1 SGHNT, CDR2 YYREEE (reference sequence). The CDR3 has 15 residues. The CDR3 spells CASSLGPGEFAEAFF. The CDR3 nucleotides read TGTGCCAGCAGCTTAGGGCCAGGGGAGTTCGCTGAAGCTTTCTTT.

The J gene is TRBJ1-4, the V gene TRBV29-1, with 8 bases aligning to TRBD1. The CDR3 length is 14 residues. Unmatched junction bases numbered 5, after V lost 4 bases and J lost 4 bases. Germline V gene sequence: CDR1 SQVTM, CDR2 ANQGSEA. CDR3 amino acids: CSVGPTGDNEKLFF. CDR3 DNA: TGCAGCGTTGGTCCGACAGGGGATAATGAAAAACTGTTTTTT.

The chain joins TRBV5-5 to TRBJ2-7, with a possible D match to TRBD2 (6 bases). Germline loops: CDR1 SGHKS, CDR2 YYEKEE (reference sequence). V was trimmed by 7 bases and J by 3 bases, leaving 8 bases between them. CDR3 size: 11 residues. CDR3 coding DNA: TGTGCCAGCCGGAGGGACTACGAGCAGTACTTC. Protein: CASRRDYEQYF.

The chain carries TRBV6-1 and TRBJ1-2; a weak D match, TRBD1 (5 bases). Trimming removed 7 bases at V and 4 bases at J, with 13 bases between. CDR3 length: 13 residues. Looked up from germline, CDR1 is MNHNS and CDR2 is SASEGT. CDR3 sequence reads: CASTGNLRYGYTF. In DNA, the CDR3 is TGTGCCAGCACAGGGAACCTTCGCTATGGCTACACCTTC.

This clone was seen only once. The chain carries TRBV6-1 and TRBJ2-7; 12 bases align to TRBD2. This CDR3 spans 15 amino acids. Germline V lookup: CDR1 MNHNS, CDR2 SASEGT. The V segment lost 3 bases and the J segment 7 bases; nucleotides outside the gene matches: 7. In nucleotides, the CDR3 is TGTGCCAGCAGTGAGTCTAGCGGGGGGGCGGGAGAGCAGTACTTC. Translated: CASSESSGGAGEQYF.

The chain has TRBV28 and TRBJ2-7; tentatively, D is TRBD1 (6 bases). V was shortened by 2 bases and J by 7 bases, with 15 bases between the two germline ends. Germline V gene data show CDR1 as MDHEN and CDR2 as SYDVKM. This CDR3 comprises 14 residues. The CDR3 loop is CASSLLGTRWEQYF. The CDR3 bases are TGTGCCAGCAGTTTACTTGGGACACGCTGGGAGCAGTACTTC.